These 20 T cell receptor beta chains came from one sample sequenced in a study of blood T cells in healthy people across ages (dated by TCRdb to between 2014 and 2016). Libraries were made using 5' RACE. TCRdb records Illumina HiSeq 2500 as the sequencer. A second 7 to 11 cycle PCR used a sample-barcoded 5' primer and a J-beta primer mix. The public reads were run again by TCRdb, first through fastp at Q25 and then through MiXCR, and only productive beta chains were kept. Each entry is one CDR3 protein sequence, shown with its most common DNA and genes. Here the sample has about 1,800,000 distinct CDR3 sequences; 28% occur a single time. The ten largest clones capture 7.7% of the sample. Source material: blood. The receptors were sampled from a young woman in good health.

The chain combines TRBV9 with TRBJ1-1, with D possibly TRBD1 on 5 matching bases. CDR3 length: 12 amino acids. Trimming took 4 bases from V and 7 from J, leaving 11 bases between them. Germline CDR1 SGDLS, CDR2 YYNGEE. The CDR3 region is CASSSLGGEAFF. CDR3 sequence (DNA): TGTGCCAGCAGCTCCTTGGGGGGTGAAGCTTTCTTT.

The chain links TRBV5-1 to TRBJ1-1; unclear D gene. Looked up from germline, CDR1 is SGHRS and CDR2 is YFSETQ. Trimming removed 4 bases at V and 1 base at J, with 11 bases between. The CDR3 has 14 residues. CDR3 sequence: CASSLNHGNTEAFF. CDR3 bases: TGCGCCAGCAGCCTAAACCATGGGAACACTGAAGCTTTCTTT.

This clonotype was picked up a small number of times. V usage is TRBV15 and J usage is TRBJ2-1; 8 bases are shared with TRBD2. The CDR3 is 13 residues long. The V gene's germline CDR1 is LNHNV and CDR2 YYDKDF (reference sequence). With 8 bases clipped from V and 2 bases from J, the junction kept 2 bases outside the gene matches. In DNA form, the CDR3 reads TGTGCCACCGCGGGAGGCCCCTACAATGAGCAGTTCTTC. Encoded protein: CATAGGPYNEQFF.

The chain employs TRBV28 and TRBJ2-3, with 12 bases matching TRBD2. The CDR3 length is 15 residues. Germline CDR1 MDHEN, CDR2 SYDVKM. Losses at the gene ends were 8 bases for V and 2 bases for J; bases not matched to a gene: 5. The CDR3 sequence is CASGLAGRYTDTQYF. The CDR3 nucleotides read TGTGCCAGCGGACTAGCGGGGCGATACACAGATACGCAGTATTTT.

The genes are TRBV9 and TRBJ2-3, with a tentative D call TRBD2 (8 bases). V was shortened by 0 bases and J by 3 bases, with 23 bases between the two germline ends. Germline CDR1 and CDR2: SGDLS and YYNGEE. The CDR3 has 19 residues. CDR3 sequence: CASSVAQGGTGRATDTQYF. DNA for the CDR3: TGTGCCAGCAGCGTAGCTCAGGGGGGGACCGGGAGGGCGACAGATACGCAGTATTTT.

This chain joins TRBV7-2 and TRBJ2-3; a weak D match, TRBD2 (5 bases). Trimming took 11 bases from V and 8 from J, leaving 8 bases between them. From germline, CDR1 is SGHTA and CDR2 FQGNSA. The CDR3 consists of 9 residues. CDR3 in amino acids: CAPRVTQYF. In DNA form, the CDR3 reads TGTGCCCCGAGGGTTACGCAGTATTTT. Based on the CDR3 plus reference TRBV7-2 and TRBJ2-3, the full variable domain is GAGVSQSPSNKVTEKGKDVELRCDPISGHTALYWYRQSLGQGLEFLIYFQGNSAPDKSGLPSDRFSAERTGGSVSTLTIQRTQQEDSAVYLCAPRVTQYFGPGTRLTVL.

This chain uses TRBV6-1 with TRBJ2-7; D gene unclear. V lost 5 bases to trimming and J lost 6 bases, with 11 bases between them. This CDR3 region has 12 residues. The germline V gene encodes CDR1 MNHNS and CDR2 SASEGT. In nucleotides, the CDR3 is TGTGCCAGCAGTTTCAGGTTTAGCGAGCAGTACTTC. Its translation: CASSFRFSEQYF.

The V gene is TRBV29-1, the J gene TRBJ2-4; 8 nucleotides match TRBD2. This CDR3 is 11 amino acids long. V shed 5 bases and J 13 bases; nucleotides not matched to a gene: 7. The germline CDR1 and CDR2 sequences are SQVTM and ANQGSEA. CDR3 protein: CSVTSGNEQYF. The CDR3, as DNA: TGCAGCGTTACTAGCGGAAATGAGCAGTACTTC.

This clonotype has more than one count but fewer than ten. The CDR3 reads CASSFGDVGKLFF. CDR3 nucleotide sequence: TGTGCCAGCAGCTTCGGGGACGTTGGAAAGCTGTTTTTT. The J gene is TRBJ1-4, the V gene TRBV7-9; tentatively, D is TRBD1 (5 bases). V dropped 3 bases and J dropped 14 bases, with 16 bases sitting between them. Germline loops: CDR1 SEHNR, CDR2 FQNEAQ (reference sequence). CDR3 length: 13 amino acids.

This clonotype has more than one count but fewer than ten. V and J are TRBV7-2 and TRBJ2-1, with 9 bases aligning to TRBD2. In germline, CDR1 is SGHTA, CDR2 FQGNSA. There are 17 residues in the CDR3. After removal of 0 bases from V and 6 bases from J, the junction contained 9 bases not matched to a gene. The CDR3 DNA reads TGTGCCAGCAGCTTAGCGCTCGGGCGGGAGGGCCCCAATGAGCAGTTCTTC. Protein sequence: CASSLALGREGPNEQFF.

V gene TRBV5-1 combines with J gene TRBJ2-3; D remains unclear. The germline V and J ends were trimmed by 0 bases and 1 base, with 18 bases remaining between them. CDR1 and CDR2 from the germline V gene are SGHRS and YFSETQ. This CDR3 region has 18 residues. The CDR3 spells CASSLEILFRKGTDTQYF. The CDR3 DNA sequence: TGCGCCAGCAGCTTGGAGATCCTTTTCAGGAAAGGCACAGATACGCAGTATTTT.

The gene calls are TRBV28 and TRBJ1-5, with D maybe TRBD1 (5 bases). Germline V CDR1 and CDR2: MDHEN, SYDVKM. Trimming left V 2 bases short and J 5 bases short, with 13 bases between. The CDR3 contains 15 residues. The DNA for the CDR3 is TGTGCCAGCAGTTTACACCAGGGAGGTTATCAGCCCCAGCATTTT. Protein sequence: CASSLHQGGYQPQHF. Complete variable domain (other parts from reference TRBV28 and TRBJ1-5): DVKVTQSSRYLVKRTGEKVFLECVQDMDHENMFWYRQDPGLGLRLIYFSYDVKMKEKGDIPEGYSVSREKKERFSLILESASTNQTSMYLCASSLHQGGYQPQHFGDGTRLSIL.

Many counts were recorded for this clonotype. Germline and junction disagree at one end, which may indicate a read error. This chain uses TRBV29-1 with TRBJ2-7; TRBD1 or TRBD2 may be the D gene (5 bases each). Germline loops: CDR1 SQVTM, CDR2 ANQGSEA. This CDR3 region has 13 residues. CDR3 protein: CSAEGARAYEQYF. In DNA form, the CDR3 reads TGCAGCGCTGAAGGGGCGAGGGCCTACGAGCAGTACTTC.

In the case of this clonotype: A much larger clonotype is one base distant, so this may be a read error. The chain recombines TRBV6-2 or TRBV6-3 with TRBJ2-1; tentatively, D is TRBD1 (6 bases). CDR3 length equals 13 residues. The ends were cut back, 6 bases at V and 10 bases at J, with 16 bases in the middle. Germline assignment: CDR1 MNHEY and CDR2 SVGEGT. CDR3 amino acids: CASRGTNSYEQFF. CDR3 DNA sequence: TGTGCCAGCAGGGGGACAAATTCCTACGAGCAGTTCTTC.

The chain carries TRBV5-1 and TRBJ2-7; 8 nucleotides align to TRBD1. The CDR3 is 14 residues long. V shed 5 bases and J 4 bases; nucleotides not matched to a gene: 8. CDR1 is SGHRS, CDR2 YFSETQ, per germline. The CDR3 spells CASRMDRVRYEQYF. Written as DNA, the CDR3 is TGCGCCAGCAGAATGGACAGGGTTCGATACGAGCAGTACTTC.

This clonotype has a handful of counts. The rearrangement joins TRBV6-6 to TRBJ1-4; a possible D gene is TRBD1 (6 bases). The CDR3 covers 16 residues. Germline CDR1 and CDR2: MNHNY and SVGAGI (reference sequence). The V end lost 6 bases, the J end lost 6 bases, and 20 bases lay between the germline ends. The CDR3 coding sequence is TGTGCCAGCAGGAATTCAGGGGACGCATCGGATGAAAAACTGTTTTTT. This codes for CASRNSGDASDEKLFF.

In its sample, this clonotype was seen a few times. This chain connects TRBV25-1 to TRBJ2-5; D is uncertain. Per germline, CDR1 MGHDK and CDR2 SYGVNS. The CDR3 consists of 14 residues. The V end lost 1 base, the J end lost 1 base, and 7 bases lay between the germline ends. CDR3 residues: CASSEFGSQETQYF. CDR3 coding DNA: TGTGCCAGCAGTGAATTTGGCAGCCAAGAGACCCAGTACTTC.

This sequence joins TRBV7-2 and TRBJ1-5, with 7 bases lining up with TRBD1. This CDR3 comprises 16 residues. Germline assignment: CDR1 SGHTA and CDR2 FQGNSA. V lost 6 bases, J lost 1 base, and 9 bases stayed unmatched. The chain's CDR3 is CASSPQGTSSNQPQHF. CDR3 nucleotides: TGTGCCAGCAGTCCACAGGGGACTAGCAGCAATCAGCCCCAGCATTTT.

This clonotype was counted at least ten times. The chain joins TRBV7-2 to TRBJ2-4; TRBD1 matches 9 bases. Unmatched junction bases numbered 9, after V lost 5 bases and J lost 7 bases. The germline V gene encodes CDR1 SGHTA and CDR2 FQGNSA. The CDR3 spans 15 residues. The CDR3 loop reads CASSRTGDSGNIQYF. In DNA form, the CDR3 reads TGTGCCAGCAGCAGGACAGGGGACAGCGGGAACATTCAGTACTTC.

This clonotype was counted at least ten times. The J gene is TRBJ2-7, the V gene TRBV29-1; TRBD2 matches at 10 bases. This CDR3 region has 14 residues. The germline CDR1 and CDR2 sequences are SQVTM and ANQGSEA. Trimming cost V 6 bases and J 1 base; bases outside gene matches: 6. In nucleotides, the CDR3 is TGCAGCGTCGTAGCGGGGGGCACATCCTACGAGCAGTACTTC. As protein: CSVVAGGTSYEQYF.